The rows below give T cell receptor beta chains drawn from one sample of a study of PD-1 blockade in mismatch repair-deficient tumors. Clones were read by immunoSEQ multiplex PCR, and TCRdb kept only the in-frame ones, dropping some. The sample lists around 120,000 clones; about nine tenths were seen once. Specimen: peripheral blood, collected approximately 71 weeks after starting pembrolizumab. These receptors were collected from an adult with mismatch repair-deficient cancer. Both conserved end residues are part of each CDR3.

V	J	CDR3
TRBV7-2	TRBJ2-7	CASSLDGRTPRHYEQYF
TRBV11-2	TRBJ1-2	CASSRQGVVYGYTF
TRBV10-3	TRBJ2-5	CATLARGGEIKEGETQYF
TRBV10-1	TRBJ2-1	CASSESPSGGTEQFF
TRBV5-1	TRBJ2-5	CASSLVTSEETQYF
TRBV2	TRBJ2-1	CASKESGTPRNEQFF
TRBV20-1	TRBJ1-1	CSARSVYEAFF
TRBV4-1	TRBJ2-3	CASSLSYTQYF
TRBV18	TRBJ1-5	CASSPLRSNQPQHF
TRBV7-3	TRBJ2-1	CACSISGRNEQFF
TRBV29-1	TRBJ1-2	CSAEETYGYTF
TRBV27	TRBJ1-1	CASSSSNTEAFF
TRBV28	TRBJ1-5	CASSSGHPKKPNQPQHF
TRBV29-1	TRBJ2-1	CSVRILAGVGEQFF
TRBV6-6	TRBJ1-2	CASSLPGQAYGYTF
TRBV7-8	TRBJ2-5	CASSLNSGVVETQYF